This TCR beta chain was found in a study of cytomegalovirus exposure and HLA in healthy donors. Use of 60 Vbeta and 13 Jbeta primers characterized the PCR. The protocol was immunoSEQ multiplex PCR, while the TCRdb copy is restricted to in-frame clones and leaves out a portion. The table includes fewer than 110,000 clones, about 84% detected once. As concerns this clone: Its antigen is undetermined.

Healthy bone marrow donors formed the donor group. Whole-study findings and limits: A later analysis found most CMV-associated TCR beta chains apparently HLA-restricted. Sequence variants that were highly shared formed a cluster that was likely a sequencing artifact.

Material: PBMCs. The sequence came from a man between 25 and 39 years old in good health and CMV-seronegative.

The CDR3 nucleotides are TGTGCCAGCAGCGTGGCATGGGCCACTGAAGCTTTCTTT. This encodes CASSVAWATEAFF. The V gene is TRBV9, the J gene TRBJ1-1; D gene unclear. V dropped 2 bases and J dropped 4 bases, with 9 bases sitting between them. The CDR3 totals 13 residues. Germline V CDR1 and CDR2: SGDLS, YYNGEE. The full variable domain, with the rest looked up from reference TRBV9 and TRBJ1-1, is DSGVTQTPKHLITATGQRVTLRCSPRSGDLSVYWYQQSLDQGLQFLIQYYNGEERAKGNILERFSAQQFPDLHSELNLSSLELGDSALYFCASSVAWATEAFFGQGTRLTVV.